Sequencing of this T cell receptor beta chain was carried out in a study of CD8 T cells in ankylosing spondylitis. Study observations and caveats: A motif in TCR beta, a set of roughly eight highly homologous variants, appeared characteristic of ankylosing spondylitis blood. A CD8+ phenotype characterized the disease-linked clones, which were relatively rare in peripheral blood.

Germline CDR1 MNHEY, CDR2 SVGEGT. The CDR3 runs 13 residues. In making TCR beta libraries, quantitative 5'-RACE with molecular barcodes was used. TCRdb itself ran the 5' RACE reads through MiXCR, one entry per CDR3 protein. The data show about 140,000 distinct CDR3 sequences, 7% to 9% seen once. This clonotype turned up a few times. Its cognate antigen is unknown. V usage is TRBV6-2 or TRBV6-3 and J usage is TRBJ2-2; 11 bases are shared with TRBD2. The TCR sequence derives from a male donor with ankylosing spondylitis. Material: synovial fluid, either unsorted or a sorted T cell fraction (not recorded which). CDR3 DNA: TGTGTCGTGACTAGCGGGAACGGCGGGGAGCTGTTTTTT. Its protein product is CVVTSGNGGELFF.